This T cell receptor (beta chain) was retrieved from a study of blood T cell repertoires in COVID-19. Study-level background: Nucleic acid was either cDNA or gDNA, and it came from T cells, B-cell-depleted T cells, or PBMCs.

CDR1 and CDR2 from the germline V gene are SGHVS and FQNEAQ. Trimming took 7 bases from V and 5 from J, leaving 17 bases between them. The CDR3 is made up of 14 amino acids. Per the original data handling: Estimated nucleated cell counts came from reference gene primer amplification. TCRdb's copy holds only in-frame clones and misses some; the assay was immunoSEQ multiplex PCR. V and J calls and clone size follow that table, whereas D and trimming were derived from the DNA. Here the sample spans a few hundred thousand clones, 90% being singletons. The material sequenced was peripheral blood. The clonotype originates from a woman aged 60-75 years with COVID-19, enrolled during active disease. This chain links TRBV7-8 with TRBJ2-5; tentatively, D is TRBD2 (5 bases). The CDR3 DNA reads as TGTGCCAGCATCCCTGGGAGAAGGGTGGAGACCCAGTACTTC. This sequence encodes CASIPGRRVETQYF.